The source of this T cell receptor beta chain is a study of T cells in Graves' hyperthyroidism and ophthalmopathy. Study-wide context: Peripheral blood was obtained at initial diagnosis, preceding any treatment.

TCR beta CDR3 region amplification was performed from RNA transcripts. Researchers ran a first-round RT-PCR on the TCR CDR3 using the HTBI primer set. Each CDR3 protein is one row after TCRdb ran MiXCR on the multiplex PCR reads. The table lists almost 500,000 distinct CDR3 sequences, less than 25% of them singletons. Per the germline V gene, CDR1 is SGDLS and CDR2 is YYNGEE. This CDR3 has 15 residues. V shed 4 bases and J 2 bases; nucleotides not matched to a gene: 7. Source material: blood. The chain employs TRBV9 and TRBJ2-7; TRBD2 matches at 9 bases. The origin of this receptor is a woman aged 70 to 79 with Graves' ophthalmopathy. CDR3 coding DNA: TGTGCCAGCAGCCCGTTTAGCGGGAGCCCCTACGAGCAGTACTTC. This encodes CASSPFSGSPYEQYF.